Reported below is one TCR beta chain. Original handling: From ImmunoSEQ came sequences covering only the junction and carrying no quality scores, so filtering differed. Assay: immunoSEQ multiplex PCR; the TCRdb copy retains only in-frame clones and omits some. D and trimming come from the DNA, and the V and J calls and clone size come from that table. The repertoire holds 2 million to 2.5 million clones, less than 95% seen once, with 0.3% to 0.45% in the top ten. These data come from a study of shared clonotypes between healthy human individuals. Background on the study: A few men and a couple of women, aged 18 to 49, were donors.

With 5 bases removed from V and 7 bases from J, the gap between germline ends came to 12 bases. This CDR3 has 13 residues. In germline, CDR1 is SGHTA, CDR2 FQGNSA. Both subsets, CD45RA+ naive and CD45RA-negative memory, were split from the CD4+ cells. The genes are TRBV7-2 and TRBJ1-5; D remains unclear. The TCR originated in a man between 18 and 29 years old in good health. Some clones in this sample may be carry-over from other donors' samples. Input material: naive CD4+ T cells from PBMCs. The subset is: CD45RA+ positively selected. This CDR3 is CASSPGMGQPQHF. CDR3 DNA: TGTGCCAGCAGCCCCGGTATGGGACAGCCCCAGCATTTT.